These 12 T cell receptor beta chains came from one sample sequenced in a study of T cells in Graves' hyperthyroidism and ophthalmopathy. The source material, RNA transcripts, was used to amplify TCR beta CDR3 regions. First-round RT-PCR with HTBI primers amplified the TCR CDR3 region. TCRdb reprocessed the multiplex PCR reads with MiXCR, giving one entry per CDR3 protein. The sample carries around 520,000 distinct CDR3 sequences, around 15% recorded once. Source material: blood. The receptors here all came from a woman between 18 and 29 years old with Graves' hyperthyroidism.

This clonotype appeared many times. The V call is TRBV6-1, the J call TRBJ1-1; perhaps TRBD1 as D (6 bases). Germline lookup yields CDR1 MNHNS and CDR2 SASEGT. V lost 0 bases and J lost 0, with 11 bases in between. The CDR3 has 16 amino acids. CDR3 in amino acids: CASSEAGGVMNTEAFF. The DNA of the CDR3 is TGTGCCAGCAGTGAAGCAGGGGGAGTTATGAACACTGAAGCTTTCTTT.

This clonotype was counted a few times. CDR3 loop: CASSEIGDQAQHF. CDR3 coding DNA: TGTGCCAGCAGTGAAATTGGAGACCAGGCCCAGCATTTT. The J gene is TRBJ1-5, the V gene TRBV6-1; D is unresolved. Trimming took off 2 bases at V and 11 bases at J, with 13 bases between the two ends. Germline V CDR1 and CDR2: MNHNS, SASEGT. The CDR3 sequence is 13 residues long.

The rearrangement joins TRBV19 to TRBJ1-2; tentatively, D is TRBD1 (6 bases). The CDR3 runs 12 residues. With 7 bases removed from V and 9 bases from J, the gap between germline ends came to 15 bases. Germline lookup yields CDR1 LNHDA and CDR2 SQIVND (reference sequence). The CDR3, as DNA: TGTGCCAGTATCGACAGGTTAGGAAGCTACACCTTC. Amino acids: CASIDRLGSYTF.

The rearrangement joins TRBV4-1 to TRBJ1-5; TRBD1 matches at 9 bases. The germline gives CDR1 MGHRA, CDR2 YSYEKL. The CDR3 loop spans 16 amino acids. V was clipped by 3 bases and J by 1 base; unmatched bases: 4. The CDR3 loop is CASSQRGTGSNQPQHF. DNA of the CDR3: TGCGCCAGCAGCCAGAGGGGGACAGGGAGCAATCAGCCCCAGCATTTT.

In its sample, this clonotype was seen many times. V gene TRBV28 combines with J gene TRBJ1-5; 7 nucleotides match TRBD1. This CDR3 region has 14 residues. CDR1 is MDHEN, CDR2 SYDVKM, per germline. J was trimmed by 7 bases and V by 3 bases; bases with no gene match: 6. CDR3 nucleotides: TGTGCCAGCAGTTTGCGACAGGGACTCCAGCCCCAGCATTTT. It specifies CASSLRQGLQPQHF.

This clonotype was counted at least ten times. CDR3 protein: CASSQLGLAGSRTYEQYF. CDR3 coding DNA: TGCGCCAGCAGCCAACTCGGACTAGCGGGCTCCCGCACGTACGAGCAGTACTTC. J is TRBJ2-7 and V is TRBV4-1, with TRBD2 matching 11 bases. The CDR3 covers 18 residues. Germline CDR1 reads MGHRA; CDR2 reads YSYEKL. Unmatched junction bases numbered 13, after V lost 2 bases and J lost 4 bases.

This clonotype was observed at least ten times. This chain links TRBV13 with TRBJ2-1; unclear D gene. In germline, CDR1 is PRHDT, CDR2 FYEKMQ (reference sequence). V lost 3 bases and J 10 bases, leaving 13 bases between the germline ends. CDR3 length: 13 amino acids. CDR3 sequence: CASSFPLLDEQFF. The CDR3 DNA reads as TGTGCCAGCAGCTTCCCCCTATTAGACGAGCAGTTCTTC.

This clonotype came up many times. This chain connects TRBV6-5 to TRBJ2-5; D possibly corresponds to TRBD2 (6 bases). With 3 bases removed from V and 0 bases from J, the gap between germline ends came to 20 bases. CDR1 is MNHEY, CDR2 SVGAGI, per germline. The length of the CDR3 is 18 residues. The CDR3 sequence: CASSYARSSGWNQETQYF. CDR3 bases: TGTGCCAGCAGTTATGCCCGGTCGAGCGGGTGGAACCAAGAGACCCAGTACTTC.

This clonotype has just a few counts. The V call is TRBV11-2, the J call TRBJ2-3; no firm D call. Germline loops: CDR1 SGHAT, CDR2 FQNNGV. Trimming stripped 2 bases from V and 1 base from J, with 13 bases between. The CDR3 sequence is 16 residues long. CDR3 residues: CASSLYPVAGTDTQYF. CDR3 nucleotides: TGTGCCAGCAGCTTATACCCCGTAGCAGGCACAGATACGCAGTATTTT.

V and J are TRBV6-2 or TRBV6-3 and TRBJ2-3; 9 bases match TRBD2. This CDR3 comprises 16 residues. Germline V gene data show CDR1 as MNHEY and CDR2 as SVGEGT. The ends lost 3 bases at V and 2 bases at J; junction bases unmatched: 6. This chain's CDR3 is CASSYLLAGSTDTQYF. The CDR3 coding sequence is TGTGCCAGCAGTTATCTCCTAGCGGGGTCCACAGATACGCAGTATTTT.

The chain has TRBV6-5 and TRBJ2-7, with 9 nucleotides matching TRBD1. The CDR3 length is 16 residues. V dropped 0 bases and J dropped 4; count of bases not matched to a gene: 7. CDR1 and CDR2 (germline): MNHEY, SVGAGI. CDR3 protein: CASSYSTTGGRYEQYF. In nucleotides, the CDR3 is TGTGCCAGCAGTTACTCGACTACAGGGGGCCGATACGAGCAGTACTTC.

This clonotype was observed many times. The chain employs TRBV4-1 and TRBJ2-3; 9 bases align to TRBD1. This CDR3 is built from 16 residues. V dropped 4 bases and J dropped 4; count of bases not matched to a gene: 9. The germline V gene has CDR1 MGHRA and CDR2 YSYEKL. For the CDR3, the DNA is TGCGCCAGCAGCCGAGTCGGACAGGGGAACGCAGATACGCAGTATTTT. Translating gives CASSRVGQGNADTQYF.